The 28 T cell receptor beta chains below all came from one sample that was sequenced in a study of control samples from healthy donors and cancer patients. The repertoire was sequenced with immunoSEQ multiplex PCR; TCRdb's copy has only in-frame clones and lacks some. The table records under 95,000 clones, roughly 90% of them present only once. The sequenced material came from blood. These receptors all come from a woman aged 25 to 39 in good health.

V is TRBV18 and J is TRBJ1-4; TRBD1 matches at 7 bases. The CDR3 runs to 13 residues. V was clipped by 6 bases and J by 8 bases; unmatched bases: 6. In germline, CDR1 is KGHSH, CDR2 LQKENI. DNA for the CDR3: TGTGCCAGCTCCCTGGACAGGCAAGAAAAACTGTTTTTT. Protein sequence: CASSLDRQEKLFF.

This clone occurred once. This rearrangement joins TRBV2 to TRBJ1-5, with D unclear. CDR1 and CDR2 (germline): SNHLY, FYNNEI. Deletions cut 5 bases from V and 3 bases from J, with 11 bases between. The CDR3 is made up of 14 amino acids. The CDR3 DNA follows: TGTGCCAGCAGTCCGAACAGTGTCAATCAGCCCCAGCATTTT. Protein sequence: CASSPNSVNQPQHF.

By frequency in the sample, this clone is medium-sized. The CDR3 region is CASSFAGTENTGELFF. The CDR3 DNA follows: TGTGCCAGCAGTTTTGCCGGGACAGAGAACACCGGGGAGCTGTTTTTT. The rearrangement links TRBV28 to TRBJ2-2, with 7 bases lining up with TRBD1. Trimming cost V 3 bases and J 1 base; bases outside gene matches: 5. This CDR3 is built from 16 residues. Germline CDR1 MDHEN, CDR2 SYDVKM.

V usage is TRBV7-7 and J usage is TRBJ2-3, with 8 positions matching TRBD2. Germline CDR1 and CDR2: SSHAT and FNYEAQ (reference sequence). Unmatched junction bases numbered 8, after V lost 4 bases and J lost 5 bases. This CDR3 has 15 amino acids. The CDR3 bases are TGTGCCAGCAGCTCGGGACTAGGGCGCCAAGATACGCAGTATTTT. The encoded protein is CASSSGLGRQDTQYF.

The chain joins TRBV6-6 to TRBJ1-5; D is uncertain. The V end lost 2 bases, the J end lost 0 bases, and 2 bases lay between the germline ends. Germline V gives CDR1 MNHNY, CDR2 SVGAGI (reference sequence). This CDR3 contains 13 residues. The CDR3 spells CASSYPSNQPQHF. Written as DNA, the CDR3 is TGTGCCAGCAGTTACCCTAGCAATCAGCCCCAGCATTTT.

The V and J genes are TRBV30 and TRBJ1-2, with 8 bases that match TRBD1. V trimming: 4 bases; J trimming: 3 bases; junction bases outside the gene matches: 7. This CDR3 spans 14 amino acids. The V gene's germline CDR1 is GTSNPN and CDR2 SVGIG (reference sequence). This CDR3 is CAWIPRGRDYGYTF. CDR3 in DNA: TGTGCCTGGATCCCCAGGGGGCGCGACTATGGCTACACCTTC.

The table lists this clone with a count of one. The rearrangement uses TRBV3-1 (or the pseudogene TRBV3-2) and TRBJ1-3; the D is unclear. Trimming removed 1 base at V and 5 bases at J, with 9 bases between. CDR3 length equals 14 residues. Germline-derived CDR1 and CDR2 are LGHDT and YNNKEL (reference sequence). The CDR3 DNA follows: TGTGCCAGCAGCCAAGTCAGCAGGCGAAACACCATATATTTT. It translates to CASSQVSRRNTIYF.

The chain is built from TRBV28 and TRBJ2-3; no definite D call. The V gene lost 5 bases and the J gene lost 2 bases, with 8 bases spanning the gap. Germline assignment: CDR1 MDHEN and CDR2 SYDVKM. The CDR3 runs 13 residues. CDR3 bases: TGTGCCAGCAGTCCTCGTTTCACAGATACGCAGTATTTT. Translating gives CASSPRFTDTQYF.

The chain has TRBV29-1 and TRBJ2-3; 12 bases are shared with TRBD2. J was trimmed by 4 bases and V by 7 bases; bases with no gene match: 6. CDR1 SQVTM and CDR2 ANQGSEA come from the germline V gene. CDR3 length: 14 amino acids. The CDR3 DNA follows: TGCAGCGCGAGTACTAGCGGGGGGCCAGATACGCAGTATTTT. The encoded protein is CSASTSGGPDTQYF.

This sequence joins TRBV14 and TRBJ2-3; the D is unclear. The CDR3 consists of 12 residues. Trimming stripped 3 bases from V and 6 bases from J, with 7 bases between. CDR1 is SGHDN, CDR2 FVKESK, per germline. The DNA for the CDR3 is TGTGCCAGCAGCCAGGCGTCGGATACGCAGTATTTT. Translation gives CASSQASDTQYF.

V usage is TRBV3-1 (or the pseudogene TRBV3-2) and J usage is TRBJ2-3, with D possibly TRBD2 on 5 matching bases. V gave up 1 base and J gave up 1 base, with 15 bases separating them. The germline gives CDR1 LGHDT, CDR2 YNNKEL (reference sequence). The length of the CDR3 is 17 residues. The CDR3 coding sequence is TGTGCCAGCAGCCAAGGCGGTACTAGTTGGGGCACAGATACGCAGTATTTT. Protein product: CASSQGGTSWGTDTQYF.

The chain recombines TRBV6-5 with TRBJ1-1, with 8 bases matching TRBD1. Germline values: CDR1 MNHEY, CDR2 SVGAGI. Trimming removed 4 bases from V and 3 bases from J; junction bases left unmatched: 7. The CDR3 is 15 residues long. This chain's CDR3 is CASSLTPGQDTEAFF. The CDR3 nucleotides are TGTGCCAGCAGTTTAACTCCGGGACAGGACACTGAAGCTTTCTTT.

This chain connects TRBV5-4 to TRBJ1-2; D gene unclear. The CDR3 loop spans 15 amino acids. Germline V gene lookup returns CDR1 SGHNT and CDR2 YYREEE (reference sequence). V dropped 4 bases and J dropped 4 bases, with 17 bases sitting between them. The CDR3 protein is CASSPTLGGSYGYTF. As DNA, the CDR3 is TGTGCCAGCAGCCCCACCCTGGGAGGGAGCTATGGCTACACCTTC.

The J gene is TRBJ2-5, the V gene TRBV6-5; 8 bases agree with TRBD1. This CDR3 contains 15 residues. Germline trimming cut 2 bases from V and 4 bases from J; bases unmatched to any gene: 6. In germline, CDR1 is MNHEY, CDR2 SVGAGI. The CDR3 is CASSYGQGARETQYF. The CDR3 nucleotides are TGTGCCAGCAGTTACGGGCAGGGGGCAAGAGAGACCCAGTACTTC.

This clone was seen more than once but under ten times. The chain joins TRBV6-5 to TRBJ2-1, with D maybe TRBD2 (5 bases). The CDR3 runs to 15 residues. Trimming removed 6 bases at V and 3 bases at J, with 15 bases between. Per germline, CDR1 MNHEY and CDR2 SVGAGI. This CDR3 reads CASSPRGTLYNEQFF. In nucleotides, the CDR3 is TGTGCCAGCAGCCCCCGGGGAACGCTCTACAATGAGCAGTTCTTC.

The J gene is TRBJ1-1, the V gene TRBV5-1; D unclear. The CDR3 contains 16 residues. With 4 bases removed from V and 0 bases from J, the gap between germline ends came to 16 bases. CDR1 SGHRS and CDR2 YFSETQ come from the germline V gene. Written as DNA, the CDR3 is TGCGCCAGCAGCCTAACCGACCGGGGTTTGAACACTGAAGCTTTCTTT. It encodes CASSLTDRGLNTEAFF.

The chain combines TRBV19 with TRBJ1-5; D is undetermined. The CDR3 spans 14 residues. Per the germline V gene, CDR1 is LNHDA and CDR2 is SQIVND (reference sequence). V was cut by 3 bases and J by 0 bases, with 6 bases left in between. This CDR3 reads CASSIGYSNQPQHF. The CDR3 nucleotides read TGTGCCAGTAGTATTGGATATAGCAATCAGCCCCAGCATTTT.

The genes are TRBV12-3 or TRBV12-4 and TRBJ2-7, with 7 bases aligning to TRBD1. CDR3 length equals 13 residues. Germline trimming cut 5 bases from V and 5 bases from J; bases unmatched to any gene: 6. Here the CDR3 reads CASSLIGGNEQYF. Written as DNA, the CDR3 is TGTGCCAGCAGTCTAATAGGGGGCAACGAGCAGTACTTC.

The chain uses TRBV10-1 and TRBJ2-3; no reliable D call. The CDR3 spans 13 residues. CDR1 is WNHNN and CDR2 is SYGVQD in the germline V gene (reference sequence). The ends were cut back, 7 bases at V and 1 base at J, with 9 bases in the middle. This chain's CDR3 is CASTEGGTDTQYF. CDR3 DNA sequence: TGCGCCAGCACCGAAGGCGGCACAGATACGCAGTATTTT.

The CDR3 sequence is CASSVAGDYEQYF. Here the CDR3 DNA reads TGTGCCAGCAGCGTAGCGGGGGACTACGAGCAGTACTTC. The rearrangement uses TRBV9 and TRBJ2-7; D is perhaps TRBD2 (6 bases). The length of the CDR3 is 13 residues. The germline V gene has CDR1 SGDLS and CDR2 YYNGEE. Deletions cut 0 bases from V and 3 bases from J, with 7 bases between. The complete variable domain, with remaining parts taken from reference TRBV9 and TRBJ2-7, reads DSGVTQTPKHLITATGQRVTLRCSPRSGDLSVYWYQQSLDQGLQFLIQYYNGEERAKGNILERFSAQQFPDLHSELNLSSLELGDSALYFCASSVAGDYEQYFGPGTRLTVT.

This chain links TRBV2 with TRBJ1-1, with a tentative D call TRBD1 (5 bases). Germline values: CDR1 SNHLY, CDR2 FYNNEI. The V end lost 3 bases, the J end lost 11 bases, and 19 bases lay between the germline ends. There are 14 residues in the CDR3. The chain's CDR3 is CASSDQGRRWVAFF. In nucleotides, the CDR3 is TGTGCCAGCAGTGATCAGGGCAGGAGATGGGTGGCTTTCTTT.

The genes are TRBV25-1 and TRBJ1-2; the match to TRBD1 covers 11 bases. Germline V gene data show CDR1 as MGHDK and CDR2 as SYGVNS. The CDR3 is made up of 14 amino acids. V lost 5 bases, J lost 8 bases, and 7 bases stayed unmatched. The CDR3 bases are TGTGCCAGCAGTTCTCAAGGACAGGGGGCGGGCTACACCTTC. Its translation is CASSSQGQGAGYTF.

A few counts support this clone. The CDR3 protein is CASSEENYSGNTIYF. In DNA form, the CDR3 reads TGTGCCAGCAGTGAAGAGAATTACTCTGGAAACACCATATATTTT. This chain joins TRBV6-1 and TRBJ1-3; no definite D call. The CDR3 extends over 15 amino acids. Trimming took 1 base from V and 0 from J, leaving 7 bases between them. Germline CDR1 reads MNHNS; CDR2 reads SASEGT.

V and J are TRBV7-9 and TRBJ2-1, with 10 bases aligning to TRBD2. The V gene's germline CDR1 is SEHNR and CDR2 FQNEAQ (reference sequence). The trim removed 8 bases at V and 1 base at J, leaving 5 bases unmatched. The CDR3 runs to 15 residues. CDR3 sequence: CASVTSGASYNEQFF. The CDR3, as DNA: TGTGCCAGCGTTACTAGCGGGGCTTCCTACAATGAGCAGTTCTTC.

V usage is TRBV4-1 and J usage is TRBJ2-5, with 10 bases identical to TRBD2. Losses at the gene ends were 0 bases for V and 5 bases for J; bases not matched to a gene: 9. CDR1 is MGHRA and CDR2 is YSYEKL in the germline V gene. The CDR3 sequence is 17 residues long. This CDR3 reads CASSQDWLAGAMETQYF. CDR3 bases: TGCGCCAGCAGCCAAGATTGGCTAGCGGGAGCCATGGAGACCCAGTACTTC.

This sequence joins TRBV25-1 and TRBJ1-5; 8 bases align to TRBD1. CDR1 is MGHDK and CDR2 is SYGVNS in the germline V gene. With 5 bases clipped from V and 6 bases from J, the junction kept 6 bases outside the gene matches. This CDR3 comprises 14 residues. The CDR3 bases are TGTGCCAGCAGTCGAGGACAGGGAGGTCAGCCCCAGCATTTT. This encodes CASSRGQGGQPQHF.

The V call is TRBV5-1, the J call TRBJ1-6; no clear D. This CDR3 is built from 16 residues. CDR1 and CDR2 (germline): SGHRS, YFSETQ. Deletions cut 0 bases from V and 0 bases from J, with 7 bases between. CDR3 region: CASSLVGSSYNSPLHF. For the CDR3, the DNA is TGCGCCAGCAGCTTGGTGGGGAGCTCCTATAATTCACCCCTCCACTTT. Complete variable domain (other parts from reference TRBV5-1 and TRBJ1-6): KAGVTQTPRYLIKTRGQQVTLSCSPISGHRSVSWYQQTPGQGLQFLFEYFSETQRNKGNFPGRFSGRQFSNSRSEMNVSTLELGDSALYLCASSLVGSSYNSPLHFGNGTRLTVT.

The V and J genes are TRBV18 and TRBJ1-5; 9 positions agree with TRBD1. This CDR3 is 16 amino acids long. CDR1 and CDR2 from the germline V gene are KGHSH and LQKENI. V gave up 4 bases and J gave up 3 bases; unmatched junction bases: 7. The DNA for the CDR3 is TGTGCCAGCTCACTATCGACAGGGGGTTCCAATCAGCCCCAGCATTTT. Translation: CASSLSTGGSNQPQHF.